This entry lists 10 T cell receptor beta chains sequenced from one sample in a study of shared clonotypes between healthy human individuals. CD45RO-negative cells were positively selected for CCR7, leaving out terminally differentiated effector memory CD45RA+ cells. Only in-frame clones appear in the TCRdb table, and some are missing; sequencing was by immunoSEQ multiplex PCR. The repertoire consists of approximately 2,200,000 clones, with more than 85% occurring once and the leading ten covering roughly 1.7%. Sequences were obtained from naive CD8+ T cells from PBMCs. The receptor source for this set is a man aged 18 to 30 in good health. Some clones in this sample may be carry-over from other donors' samples.

This clone was observed once. The chain recombines TRBV29-1 with TRBJ1-2; D unclear. CDR3 length: 13 amino acids. V dropped 4 bases and J dropped 1 base, with 10 bases sitting between them. Germline CDR1 and CDR2: SQVTM and ANQGSEA. The CDR3 protein is CSVAPRGNYGYTF. CDR3 in DNA: TGCAGCGTTGCCCCCCGGGGTAACTATGGCTACACCTTC.

The chain carries TRBV6-1 and TRBJ1-4, with 8 nucleotides matching TRBD1. This CDR3 contains 15 residues. The J segment lost 7 bases and the V segment lost 3 bases, leaving 7 bases of the junction unmatched. Germline values: CDR1 MNHNS, CDR2 SASEGT. For the CDR3, the DNA is TGTGCCAGCAGTGAGACCACAGGGGGTGTTGAAAAACTGTTTTTT. This gives the protein CASSETTGGVEKLFF.

The gene calls are TRBV14 and TRBJ2-5, with D hard to call. This CDR3 region has 15 residues. V gave up 1 base and J gave up 5 bases, with 14 bases separating them. Germline CDR1 SGHDN, CDR2 FVKESK. The CDR3 loop is CASSQGTATWETQYF. The CDR3, as DNA: TGTGCCAGCAGCCAAGGGACGGCAACATGGGAGACCCAGTACTTC.

A single count supports this clone. In nucleotides, the CDR3 is TGCGCCAGCAGCTCCAAGCGGACTAGCACAGATACGCAGTATTTT. Residues: CASSSKRTSTDTQYF. This sequence joins TRBV5-1 and TRBJ2-3, with a possible D match to TRBD2 (5 bases). V was pared by 3 bases and J by 0 bases, with 11 bases between. Per the germline V gene, CDR1 is SGHRS and CDR2 is YFSETQ. This CDR3 has 15 residues.

As to this clone: Other DNA sequences within the sample encode an identical CDR3. The CDR3 region is CASKRGAGELFF. The CDR3 nucleotides read TGTGCCAGTAAGCGGGGGGCCGGGGAGCTGTTTTTT. The chain employs TRBV19 and TRBJ2-2, with TRBD2 identical over 9 bases. There are 12 residues in the CDR3. Germline V gene sequence: CDR1 LNHDA, CDR2 SQIVND (reference sequence). V shed 7 bases and J 6 bases; nucleotides not matched to a gene: 0.

CDR3 loop: CASSMGHRGHEQYF. CDR3 nucleotides: TGTGCCAGTAGTATGGGACACCGAGGTCACGAGCAGTACTTC. The genes are TRBV19 and TRBJ2-7; D might be TRBD1 (6 bases). From germline, CDR1 is LNHDA and CDR2 SQIVND (reference sequence). Trimming removed 3 bases from V and 5 bases from J, with 14 bases in between. This CDR3 is 14 amino acids long.

The chain employs TRBV28 and TRBJ2-3; 8 positions match TRBD1. J was trimmed by 2 bases and V by 3 bases; bases with no gene match: 10. Germline-derived CDR1 and CDR2 are MDHEN and SYDVKM. The CDR3 has 17 amino acids. The CDR3 nucleotides are TGTGCCAGCAGTTTCCCTATAGACAGGGGTTCCACAGATACGCAGTATTTT. It is translated as CASSFPIDRGSTDTQYF.

The chain has TRBV15 and TRBJ2-7; no reliable D call. The CDR3 has 13 amino acids. Germline CDR1 and CDR2: LNHNV and YYDKDF (reference sequence). Trimming stripped 4 bases from V and 3 bases from J, with 10 bases between. The CDR3 DNA reads TGTGCCACCAGCATGCATTCGGGCTACGAGCAGTACTTC. It yields the protein CATSMHSGYEQYF.

This chain uses TRBV19 with TRBJ1-4; unclear D gene. Germline V lookup: CDR1 LNHDA, CDR2 SQIVND (reference sequence). V lost 3 bases and J 0 bases, leaving 14 bases between the germline ends. The CDR3 spans 17 residues. CDR3 amino acids: CASSIQAFRATNEKLFF. CDR3 DNA: TGTGCCAGTAGTATCCAGGCCTTCAGAGCAACTAATGAAAAACTGTTTTTT. The complete variable domain, with remaining parts taken from reference TRBV19 and TRBJ1-4, reads DGGITQSPKYLFRKEGQNVTLSCEQNLNHDAMYWYRQDPGQGLRLIYYSQIVNDFQKGDIAEGYSVSREKKESFPLTVTSAQKNPTAFYLCASSIQAFRATNEKLFFGSGTQLSVL.

This CDR3 is CASSPRSGRRTYEQYF. The CDR3 nucleotides read TGTGCCAGCAGCCCACGTAGCGGGAGGCGGACCTACGAGCAGTACTTC. J is TRBJ2-7 and V is TRBV7-9; 10 bases line up with TRBD2. This CDR3 has 16 amino acids. The germline gives CDR1 SEHNR, CDR2 FQNEAQ (reference sequence). V was pared by 5 bases and J by 2 bases, with 9 bases of the junction left unmatched.